This T cell receptor (beta chain) came from a study of shared clonotypes between healthy human individuals. Some clones are missing from TCRdb's copy, which holds only in-frame ones; the method was immunoSEQ multiplex PCR. The top ten hold over 0.12% of the sample, which has a few million clones, approximately 90% seen once. Points from the study as a whole: Specimens sampled were limited to blood, with tissue repertoires likely differing. Clonotypes shared by all four sorted-subset donors had higher generation probabilities than non-shared clonotypes. Donor clonotype sharing was expected to depend on sequencing depth.

Germline values: CDR1 SEHNR, CDR2 FQNEAQ (reference sequence). V lost 4 bases, J lost 8 bases, and 8 bases lay in between. The CDR3 is made up of 12 amino acids. In the case of this clone: The antigen remains unidentified.

The origin of this receptor is a man aged 18 to 30 in good health. Input material: naive CD4+ T cells sorted from blood. Documented subset: CD45RA+ positively selected. This chain connects TRBV7-9 to TRBJ2-2, with D hard to call. Here the CDR3 DNA reads TGTGCCAGCAGCTCCCTTAGTGGGGAGCTGTTTTTT. Its translation: CASSSLSGELFF.